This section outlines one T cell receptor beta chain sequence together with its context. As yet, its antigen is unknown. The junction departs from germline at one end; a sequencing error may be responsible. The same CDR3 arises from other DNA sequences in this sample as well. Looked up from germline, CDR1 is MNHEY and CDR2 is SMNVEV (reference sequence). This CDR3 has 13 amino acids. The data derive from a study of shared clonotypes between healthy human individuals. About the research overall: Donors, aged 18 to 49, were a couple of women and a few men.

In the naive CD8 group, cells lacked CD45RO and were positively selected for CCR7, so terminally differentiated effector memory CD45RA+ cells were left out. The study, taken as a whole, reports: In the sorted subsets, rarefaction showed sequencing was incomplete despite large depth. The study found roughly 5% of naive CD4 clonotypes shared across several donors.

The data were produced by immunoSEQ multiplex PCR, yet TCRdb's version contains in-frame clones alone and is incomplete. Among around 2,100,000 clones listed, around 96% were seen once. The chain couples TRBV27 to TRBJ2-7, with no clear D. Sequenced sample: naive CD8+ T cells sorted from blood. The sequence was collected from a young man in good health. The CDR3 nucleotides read TGTGCCAGCAGCTTATCTGGCGTGTACGAGCAGTACTTC. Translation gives CASSLSGVYEQYF.